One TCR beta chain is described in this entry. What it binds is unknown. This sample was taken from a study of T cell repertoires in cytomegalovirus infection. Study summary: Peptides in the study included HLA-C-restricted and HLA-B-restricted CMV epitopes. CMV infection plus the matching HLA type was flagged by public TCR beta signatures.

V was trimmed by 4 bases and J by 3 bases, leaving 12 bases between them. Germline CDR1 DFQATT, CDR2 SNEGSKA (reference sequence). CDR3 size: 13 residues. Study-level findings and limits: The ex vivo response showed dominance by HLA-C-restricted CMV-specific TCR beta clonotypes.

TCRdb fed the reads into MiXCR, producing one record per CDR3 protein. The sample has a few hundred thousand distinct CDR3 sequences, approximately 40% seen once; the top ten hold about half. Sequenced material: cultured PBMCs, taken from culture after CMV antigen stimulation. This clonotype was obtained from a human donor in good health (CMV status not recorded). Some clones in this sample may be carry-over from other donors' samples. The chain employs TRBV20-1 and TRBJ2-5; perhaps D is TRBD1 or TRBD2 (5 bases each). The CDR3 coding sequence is TGCAGTGCTAAGCGGACACCCAAAGAGACCCAGTACTTC. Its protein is CSAKRTPKETQYF.